This entry lists 17 T cell receptor beta chains sequenced from one sample in a study of blood T cell repertoires in COVID-19. Measured with immunoSEQ multiplex PCR; TCRdb has only the in-frame clones, and not every one. This table has around 220,000 clones, around 87% appearing once. The specimen sequenced was peripheral blood. Receptor source: a woman aged 45-65 years with COVID-19, enrolled during active disease.

This clone was counted between two and nine times. This rearrangement joins TRBV7-3 to TRBJ2-7; D is uncertain. Trimming shortened V by 1 base and J by 2 bases, and 15 bases separated the two germline ends. The V gene's germline CDR1 is SGHTA and CDR2 FQGTGA. The CDR3 extends over 16 amino acids. This CDR3 reads CASSLRSLSTPYEQYF. The CDR3 DNA reads TGTGCCAGCAGCTTAAGATCCCTTAGCACCCCCTACGAGCAGTACTTC.

J is TRBJ2-5 and V is TRBV10-1; 13 bases align to TRBD2. The CDR3 is 14 amino acids. Trimming removed 7 bases from V and 9 bases from J; junction bases left unmatched: 8. Germline CDR1 and CDR2: WNHNN and SYGVQD (reference sequence). The CDR3 reads CASTTGTSGVAQYF. The CDR3 DNA reads as TGCGCCAGCACCACCGGGACTAGCGGGGTGGCCCAGTACTTC.

The chain recombines TRBV30 with TRBJ1-1; 9 bases are shared with TRBD1. CDR1 is GTSNPN, CDR2 SVGIG, per germline (reference sequence). This CDR3 spans 14 amino acids. Trimming took 5 bases from V and 5 from J; bases not matched to a gene: 9. CDR3 in amino acids: CAWQKQGAGTEAFF. In DNA form, the CDR3 reads TGTGCCTGGCAAAAACAGGGGGCAGGGACTGAAGCTTTCTTT.

This clone was recorded only once. V is TRBV29-1 and J is TRBJ2-3, with 7 bases that match TRBD1. This CDR3 is 11 amino acids long. V gave up 2 bases and J gave up 12 bases; unmatched junction bases: 5. Germline V gene sequence: CDR1 SQVTM, CDR2 ANQGSEA. Here the CDR3 DNA reads TGCAGCGTTGAATGGACAGGAAGTCAGTATTTT. Protein: CSVEWTGSQYF.

The rearrangement joins TRBV19 to TRBJ1-2; TRBD1 matches 10 bases. This CDR3 is 13 amino acids long. Trimming cost V 3 bases and J 6 bases; bases outside gene matches: 1. CDR1 and CDR2 from the germline V gene are LNHDA and SQIVND (reference sequence). This chain's CDR3 is CASSMGTGDGYTF. The CDR3 nucleotides read TGTGCCAGTAGTATGGGGACAGGGGATGGCTACACCTTC. The whole variable domain, filled in from reference TRBV19 and TRBJ1-2, reads DGGITQSPKYLFRKEGQNVTLSCEQNLNHDAMYWYRQDPGQGLRLIYYSQIVNDFQKGDIAEGYSVSREKKESFPLTVTSAQKNPTAFYLCASSMGTGDGYTFGSGTRLTVV.

This chain uses TRBV5-6 with TRBJ1-2, with TRBD1 matching 9 bases. This CDR3 region has 14 residues. J was trimmed by 8 bases and V by 4 bases; bases with no gene match: 9. The germline V gene has CDR1 SGHDT and CDR2 YYEEEE. As DNA, the CDR3 is TGTGCCAGCAGCATAGGGACAGGGATAGGGGGCTACACCTTC. It specifies CASSIGTGIGGYTF.

V and J are TRBV6-2 or TRBV6-3 and TRBJ2-7; a weak D match, TRBD2 (5 bases). Germline V CDR1 and CDR2: MNHEY, SVGEGT. The CDR3 has 12 amino acids. V was shortened by 0 bases and J by 10 bases, with 10 bases between the two germline ends. The CDR3 DNA follows: TGTGCCAGCAGTTACTCGGAGGTCGGTCAGTACTTC. This gives the protein CASSYSEVGQYF.

The genes are TRBV24-1 and TRBJ2-1, with D perhaps TRBD2 (7 bases). V was shortened by 3 bases and J by 5 bases, with 13 bases between the two germline ends. Germline V lookup: CDR1 KGHDR, CDR2 SFDVKD. There are 15 residues in the CDR3. CDR3 sequence reads: CATSDPYGGHNEQFF. The CDR3 DNA reads TGTGCCACCAGTGATCCGTACGGGGGGCACAATGAGCAGTTCTTC.

V and J are TRBV10-1 and TRBJ1-1, with TRBD1 identical over 7 bases. There are 17 residues in the CDR3. Germline V gene sequence: CDR1 WNHNN, CDR2 SYGVQD (reference sequence). Trimming at V came to 0 bases and at J to 2 bases, leaving 9 bases not matched to a gene. Here the CDR3 reads CASSESTDRSLNTEAFF. The CDR3 DNA reads as TGCGCCAGCAGTGAGTCGACGGACAGGAGTTTAAACACTGAAGCTTTCTTT.

The J gene is TRBJ2-2, the V gene TRBV18; D might be TRBD2 (6 bases). This CDR3 has 14 residues. Germline values: CDR1 KGHSH, CDR2 LQKENI. Trimming stripped 4 bases from V and 7 bases from J, with 13 bases between. The CDR3 sequence: CASSRSQGGGELFF. CDR3 nucleotides: TGTGCCAGCTCACGATCTCAGGGAGGCGGGGAGCTGTTTTTT.

The rearrangement uses TRBV6-5 and TRBJ2-5; D perhaps matches TRBD1 (6 bases). V dropped 4 bases and J dropped 1 base, with 16 bases sitting between them. Germline V gives CDR1 MNHEY, CDR2 SVGAGI. CDR3 length: 16 amino acids. Here the CDR3 reads CASSWRSGRGQETQYF. The CDR3 DNA reads as TGTGCCAGCAGTTGGAGATCGGGCAGGGGCCAAGAGACCCAGTACTTC.

V gene TRBV5-6 combines with J gene TRBJ1-1; 7 bases are a match to TRBD1. Germline V CDR1 and CDR2: SGHDT, YYEEEE. The CDR3 totals 13 residues. The V gene end was trimmed by 1 base and the J gene end by 10 bases; junction bases not matched to a gene: 7. The CDR3 sequence: CASSLRTGLVAFF. DNA of the CDR3: TGTGCCAGCAGCTTGAGGACAGGATTGGTAGCTTTCTTT.

The chain couples TRBV6-5 to TRBJ1-1; 8 nucleotides match TRBD1. From germline, CDR1 is MNHEY and CDR2 SVGAGI. Losses at the gene ends were 6 bases for V and 4 bases for J; bases not matched to a gene: 7. This CDR3 has 14 amino acids. DNA of the CDR3: TGTGCCAGCAGCCTAGACAGGGGTTCCACTGAAGCTTTCTTT. Its translation: CASSLDRGSTEAFF.

In this sample, this clone turned up once. The chain combines TRBV6-5 with TRBJ1-1; no definite D call. The CDR3 has 12 residues. From germline, CDR1 is MNHEY and CDR2 SVGAGI. V was shortened by 6 bases and J by 7 bases, with 12 bases between the two germline ends. Here the CDR3 DNA reads TGTGCCAGCAGAGAGGCGCTCCGTGAAGCTTTCTTT. This gives the protein CASREALREAFF.

This chain links TRBV9 with TRBJ1-2; 8 nucleotides line up with TRBD1. CDR1 is SGDLS, CDR2 YYNGEE, per germline. The CDR3 spans 14 residues. Trimming cost V 4 bases and J 4 bases; bases outside gene matches: 6. As DNA, the CDR3 is TGTGCCAGCAGCAGCAGGGGGCAGGGCTATGGCTACACCTTC. It is translated as CASSSRGQGYGYTF.

This clone was counted once. The V gene is TRBV2, the J gene TRBJ2-7; the D gene is possibly TRBD1 (5 bases). CDR1 is SNHLY and CDR2 is FYNNEI in the germline V gene. This CDR3 has 15 residues. The V gene lost 6 bases and the J gene lost 4 bases, with 19 bases spanning the gap. The CDR3 DNA follows: TGTGCCAGCAGCTCGGGCAGGGCCGATGTGTACGAGCAGTACGTC. It is translated as CASSSGRADVYEQYV.

The chain links TRBV14 to TRBJ2-2; D possibly corresponds to TRBD2 (5 bases). Looked up from germline, CDR1 is SGHDN and CDR2 is FVKESK. The CDR3 runs to 13 residues. Trimming removed 1 base from V and 8 bases from J, with 8 bases in between. CDR3: CASSQVPGGELFF. CDR3 nucleotide sequence: TGTGCCAGCAGCCAAGTCCCGGGAGGGGAGCTGTTTTTT.